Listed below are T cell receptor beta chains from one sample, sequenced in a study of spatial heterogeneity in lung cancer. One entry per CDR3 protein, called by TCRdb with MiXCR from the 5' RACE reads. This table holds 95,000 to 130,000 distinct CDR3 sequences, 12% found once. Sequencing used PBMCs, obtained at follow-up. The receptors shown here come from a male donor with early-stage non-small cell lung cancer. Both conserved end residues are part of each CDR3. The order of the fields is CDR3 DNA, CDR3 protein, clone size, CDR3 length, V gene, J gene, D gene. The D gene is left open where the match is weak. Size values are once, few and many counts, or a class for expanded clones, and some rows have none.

TGTGCCACACAGGGGGTAACCTACGAGCAGTACTTC	CATQGVTYEQYF	many	12	TRBV27	TRBJ2-7	TRBD1
TGTGCCAGCAGCTTGCTCAGCTCCTACGAGCAGTACTTC	CASSLLSSYEQYF	few	13	TRBV11-2	TRBJ2-7	-
TGCAGTGCTAGAGAGGGGTTACGCAACGTCCTGACTTTC	CSAREGLRNVLTF	many	13	TRBV20-1	TRBJ2-6	-
TGTGCCAGCTCACCGACAGGGGTTCAAGAGACCCAGTACTTC	CASSPTGVQETQYF	-	14	TRBV18	TRBJ2-5	TRBD1
TGCAGTGCTAGCCCCACTAGCGGGGGCCGCCAAGAGACCCAGTACTTC	CSASPTSGGRQETQYF	-	16	TRBV20-1	TRBJ2-5	TRBD2
TGTGCCAGCAGCCCCGGACCGGGGAAGACAGATACGCAGTATTTT	CASSPGPGKTDTQYF	-	15	TRBV11-2	TRBJ2-3	-
TGTGCCAGCAGTGACATGGGATCAACGGTACATGGCTACACCTTC	CASSDMGSTVHGYTF	few	15	TRBV25-1	TRBJ1-2	-
TGCAGTGCTGTTAAGGGACAGGGATTAAGAGGGCGCGAGCAGTACTTC	CSAVKGQGLRGREQYF	-	16	TRBV20-1	TRBJ2-7	TRBD1
TGTGCCAGCAGGGATCTCGGACAGATAGGCTACGAGCAGTACTTC	CASRDLGQIGYEQYF	few	15	TRBV28	TRBJ2-7	-
TGTGCCAGCAGCTGGGGGACAGTCAAAGAGAACCAGTACTTC	CASSWGTVKENQYF	many	14	TRBV7-8	TRBJ2-5	TRBD1
TGCAGCGTTCAGCCCCGGGCAGCCTACGAGCAGTACTTC	CSVQPRAAYEQYF	-	13	TRBV29-1	TRBJ2-7	-
TGTGCCAGCAGCGCAGGTCCAGGAGGGACCCAAGAGACCCAGTACTTC	CASSAGPGGTQETQYF	many	16	TRBV7-8	TRBJ2-5	-
TGTGCCAGCACCCAGACAACAGTTAGCTACACCTTC	CASTQTTVSYTF	-	12	TRBV12-3/TRBV12-4	TRBJ1-2	-
TGTGCCAGCAGCCAAGCGTGGAACGGCGGGGGGGCCTACGAGCAGTACTTC	CASSQAWNGGGAYEQYF	few	17	TRBV4-2	TRBJ2-7	TRBD2
TGTGCCAGCACACCGGGACTAGCCTACGAGCAGTACTTC	CASTPGLAYEQYF	many	13	TRBV12-3/TRBV12-4	TRBJ2-7	TRBD2
TGTGCCAGCAGTCCCCAATTCGGGGATATAGCTTTCTTT	CASSPQFGDIAFF	-	13	TRBV27	TRBJ1-1	-
TGCAGCGTTTTACAGGCTGGGTACGAGCAGTACTTC	CSVLQAGYEQYF	few	12	TRBV29-1	TRBJ2-7	-
TGTGCCAGTCGGGGACGGGGGGGAAACACCATATATTTT	CASRGRGGNTIYF	-	13	TRBV28	TRBJ1-3	-
TGTGCCTGGAGTGCGTATTACACAAGCTACGAGCAGTACTTC	CAWSAYYTSYEQYF	many	14	TRBV30	TRBJ2-7	-
TGCGCCAGCAGCCAAGAGCCAGGTCTTAATCAGCCCCAGCATTTT	CASSQEPGLNQPQHF	-	15	TRBV4-1	TRBJ1-5	-
TGTGCCATCAGTGAGTCGCGGGTCTACGAGCAGTACTTC	CAISESRVYEQYF	many	13	TRBV10-3	TRBJ2-7	-
TGCGCCAGCAGCTTGCGGCAGGGAGGTGAAAAACTGTTTTTT	CASSLRQGGEKLFF	-	14	TRBV5-1	TRBJ1-4	-
TGTGCCAGCAGATTGGACAGGGGAGGCTATGGCTACACCTTC	CASRLDRGGYGYTF	-	14	TRBV5-4	TRBJ1-2	TRBD1
TGTGCCAGCAGCCCCGGGGTCGGGCGGGACGATAAAACAGATACGCAGTATTTT	CASSPGVGRDDKTDTQYF	-	18	TRBV7-9	TRBJ2-3	-
TGTGCCATCAGTGGGGGGACAGACCTCAATCAGCCCCAGCATTTT	CAISGGTDLNQPQHF	many	15	TRBV10-3	TRBJ1-5	TRBD1
TGTGCCAGCAGGCCGGGGGGGCTAGAATACATTCAGTACTTC	CASRPGGLEYIQYF	many	14	TRBV6-1	TRBJ2-4	TRBD2
TGTGCCAGCAGTTTGGGGGGATCCTACAATGAGCAGTTCTTC	CASSLGGSYNEQFF	many	14	TRBV28	TRBJ2-1	-
TGTGCCAGCATGCTTGGCTCCAGACTCACAGATACGCAGTATTTT	CASMLGSRLTDTQYF	many	15	TRBV28	TRBJ2-3	-
TGTGCCAGCAGCCCGGAGAACGCCGGAAACACCATATATTTT	CASSPENAGNTIYF	-	14	TRBV4-2	TRBJ1-3	-
TGTGCCAGCAGTTACTCAATCGGGGAGCAGTACTTC	CASSYSIGEQYF	-	12	TRBV6-5	TRBJ2-7	-
TGCAGTGCTTCTAGCGGGGATTCCTACGAGCAGTACTTC	CSASSGDSYEQYF	-	13	TRBV20-1	TRBJ2-7	TRBD2
TGCGCCAGCAGCGTACAGAACTCCTACGAGCAGTACTTC	CASSVQNSYEQYF	-	13	TRBV10-1	TRBJ2-7	-
TGTGCCATCAGCGAAAGACAGGGGGCTGATGGCTACACCTTC	CAISERQGADGYTF	-	14	TRBV10-3	TRBJ1-2	TRBD1
TGCGCCAGCGCGTCCGGGACAGGGGAGTATTTT	CASASGTGEYF	many	11	TRBV5-1	TRBJ2-3	TRBD1
TGTGCCAGCAGTTCCACAGGGGGCCGGGGCACTGAAGCTTTCTTT	CASSSTGGRGTEAFF	-	15	TRBV6-2/TRBV6-3	TRBJ1-1	TRBD1
TGTGCCAGCAGCCCCCATCCCCGGGACAGGGAGGGGAAGACCCAGTACTTC	CASSPHPRDREGKTQYF	few	17	TRBV7-9	TRBJ2-5	TRBD1
TGTGCCAGCAGCTTAAGACCCTCATACCTAAACGAGCAGTACTTC	CASSLRPSYLNEQYF	-	15	TRBV7-3	TRBJ2-7	-
TGCGCCAGCAGCCAAACCCGGGACAGTCGGGAAAAACTGTTTTTT	CASSQTRDSREKLFF	-	15	TRBV4-1	TRBJ1-4	TRBD1
TGTGCCAGCAGCTGGGACCTCCAAGAGACCCAGTACTTC	CASSWDLQETQYF	few	13	TRBV7-2	TRBJ2-5	-
TGTGCCAGCAGCTTAGACAGGACAGGGTTCAACACTGAAGCTTTCTTT	CASSLDRTGFNTEAFF	many	16	TRBV11-3	TRBJ1-1	TRBD1
TGTGCCAGCAGTTTGGGACAGGGTACGTCCGAGCAGTACTTC	CASSLGQGTSEQYF	few	14	TRBV7-9	TRBJ2-7	TRBD1
TGTGCCAGCAGTGAATGGGCAGTTTATAACAATCAGCCCCAGCATTTT	CASSEWAVYNNQPQHF	-	16	TRBV2	TRBJ1-5	-
TGTGCCAGCAGCCGACCGAGCTCTGGAAACACCATATATTTT	CASSRPSSGNTIYF	few	14	TRBV7-8	TRBJ1-3	-